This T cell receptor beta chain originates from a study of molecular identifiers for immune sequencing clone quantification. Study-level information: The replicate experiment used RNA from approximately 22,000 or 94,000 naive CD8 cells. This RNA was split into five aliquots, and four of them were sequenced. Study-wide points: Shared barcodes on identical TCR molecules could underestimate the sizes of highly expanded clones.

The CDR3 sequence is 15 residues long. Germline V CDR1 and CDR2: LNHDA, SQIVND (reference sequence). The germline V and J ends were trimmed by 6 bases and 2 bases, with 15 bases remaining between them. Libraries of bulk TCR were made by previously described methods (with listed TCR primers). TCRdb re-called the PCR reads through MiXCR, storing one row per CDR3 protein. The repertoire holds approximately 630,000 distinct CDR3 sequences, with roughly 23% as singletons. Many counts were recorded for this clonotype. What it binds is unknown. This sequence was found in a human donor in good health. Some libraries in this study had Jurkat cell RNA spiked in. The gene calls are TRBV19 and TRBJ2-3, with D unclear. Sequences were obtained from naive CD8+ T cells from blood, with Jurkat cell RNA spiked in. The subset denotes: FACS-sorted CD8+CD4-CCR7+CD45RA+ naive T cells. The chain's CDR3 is CASRSITRSTDTQYF. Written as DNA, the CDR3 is TGTGCCAGTAGGTCCATCACAAGGTCCACAGATACGCAGTATTTT.